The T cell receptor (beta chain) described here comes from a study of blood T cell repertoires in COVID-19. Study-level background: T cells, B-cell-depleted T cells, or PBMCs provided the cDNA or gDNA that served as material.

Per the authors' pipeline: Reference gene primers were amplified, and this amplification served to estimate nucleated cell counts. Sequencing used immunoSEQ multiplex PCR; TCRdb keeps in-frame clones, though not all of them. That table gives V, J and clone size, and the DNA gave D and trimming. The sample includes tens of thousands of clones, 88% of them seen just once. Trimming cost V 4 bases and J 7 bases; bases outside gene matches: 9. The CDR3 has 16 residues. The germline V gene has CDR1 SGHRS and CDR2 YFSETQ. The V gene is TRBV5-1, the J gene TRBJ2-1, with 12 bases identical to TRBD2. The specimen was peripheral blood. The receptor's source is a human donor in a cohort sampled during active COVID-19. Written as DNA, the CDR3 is TGCGCCAGCAGCCAGACTAGCGGGGGAGATAAAAATGAGCAGTTCTTC. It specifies CASSQTSGGDKNEQFF. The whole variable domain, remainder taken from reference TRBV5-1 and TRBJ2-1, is KAGVTQTPRYLIKTRGQQVTLSCSPISGHRSVSWYQQTPGQGLQFLFEYFSETQRNKGNFPGRFSGRQFSNSRSEMNVSTLELGDSALYLCASSQTSGGDKNEQFFGPGTRLTVL.